The T cell receptor beta chain described here comes from a study of regulatory T cells in long-lasting Graves disease. The study, taken as a whole, reports: Because few samples were included, accuracy may have been lower.

The authors built TCR beta libraries using iRepertoire HTBI primers and Arm-PCR of CDR3 regions. MiXCR, applied by TCRdb to the multiplex PCR reads, yields one record per CDR3 protein. The repertoire holds roughly 490,000 distinct CDR3 sequences, with 22% as singletons. The time point denotes: persistent/refractory GD, antithyroid drugs over 5 years with positive TRAb. The authors made the TCR library using RNA they extracted from PBMCs. For this clonotype: Its antigen is as yet unknown.

The CDR3 sequence is 14 residues long. The germline V gene encodes CDR1 DFQATT and CDR2 SNEGSKA (reference sequence). Trimming stripped 0 bases from V and 0 bases from J, with 7 bases between. This TCR was sampled from a female donor with Graves disease. The V gene is TRBV20-1, the J gene TRBJ2-3; D gene ambiguous. The sequencing here drew on peripheral blood mononuclear cells (PBMCs), taken when the disease was refractory, from a patient treated with antithyroid drugs. This CDR3 is CSARDGSSTDTQYF. DNA of the CDR3: TGCAGTGCTAGAGATGGATCTAGCACAGATACGCAGTATTTT.